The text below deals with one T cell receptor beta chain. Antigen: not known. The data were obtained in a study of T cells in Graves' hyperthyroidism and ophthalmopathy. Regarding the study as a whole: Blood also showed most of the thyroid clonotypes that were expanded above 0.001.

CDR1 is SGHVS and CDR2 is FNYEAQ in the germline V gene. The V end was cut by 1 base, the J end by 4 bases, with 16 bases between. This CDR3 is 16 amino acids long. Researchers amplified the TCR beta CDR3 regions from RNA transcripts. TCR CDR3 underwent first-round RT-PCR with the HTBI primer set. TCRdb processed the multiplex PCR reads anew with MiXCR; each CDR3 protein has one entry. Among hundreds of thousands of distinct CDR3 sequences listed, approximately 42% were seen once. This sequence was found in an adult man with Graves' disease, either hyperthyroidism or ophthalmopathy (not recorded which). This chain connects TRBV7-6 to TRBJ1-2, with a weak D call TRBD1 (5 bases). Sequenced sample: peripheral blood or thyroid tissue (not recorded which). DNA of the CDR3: TGTGCCAGCAGCTTAGAACCGCCCGACAGCCGCTATGGCTACACCTTC. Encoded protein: CASSLEPPDSRYGYTF.